The rows below give T cell receptor beta chains drawn from one sample of a study of cytomegalovirus exposure and HLA in healthy donors. Libraries were prepared by immunoSEQ multiplex PCR; TCRdb keeps only in-frame clonotypes and omits some of them. The repertoire holds some 130,000 clones, roughly nine tenths seen once, with more than 0.95% in the top ten. The specimen was PBMCs. Every receptor here comes from a young woman in good health and CMV-seronegative. Each CDR3 is given with its conserved first and last residue.

v_call | cdr3_aa
TRBV2 | CASNGDRASDEQFF
TRBV5-4 | CAGTTGGSWDEGAFF
TRBV9 | CASSPNPTYTDTQYF
TRBV7-2 | CASSLVESRAEAFF
TRBV6-1 | CASSEFLGANQETQYF
TRBV7-9 | CASSLQGANYGYTF
TRBV11-2 | CASSSRLGLVLYEQYF
TRBV27 | CASSPLTEAFF
TRBV25-1 | CASSEGQGYRAFF
TRBV7-3 | CASTTPRQGNTEAFF
TRBV5-1 | CASSSVGGDTEAFF
TRBV19 | CASSRLAERNTQYF
TRBV19 | CASSIWAGGNYGYTF
TRBV7-9 | CASSFSTGEVLYTF
TRBV7-2 | CASSPAPGDRYISNQPQHF
TRBV4-1 | CASSQEQGRSGYGYTF
TRBV9 | CASSAGQGRPDQPQHF
TRBV15 | CATSSGGITEAFF
TRBV27 | CASSRRTGQGYYEQYF
TRBV5-4 | CASSLALYNEQFF
TRBV5-1 | CASSLKRGGRSSYNEQFF
TRBV18 | CASSPLGQNSPLHF
TRBV27 | CASSSTGVEQYF